Listed below are T cell receptor beta chains from one sample, sequenced in a study of Ad26.COV2.S vaccination and SARS-CoV-2 variants. Some clones are missing from TCRdb's copy, which holds only in-frame ones; the method was immunoSEQ multiplex PCR. This table has about 280,000 clones, around 87% appearing once. The specimen was peripheral blood, collected in a trial of Ad26.COV2.S vaccine versus placebo. The receptors here all came from a person between 18 and 59 years old who received the Ad26.COV2.S COVID-19 vaccine or a placebo. CDR3s include the opening cysteine and the closing phenylalanine or tryptophan. Each record gives: D gene, J gene, V gene, clone size, CDR3 protein, CDR3 DNA. The D gene is left open where the match is weak. Only part of the rows carry a size: once, few, many, or a class if the clone is expanded.

d_call: NA
j_call: TRBJ1-4
v_call: TRBV11-2
clone_size: NA
cdr3_aa: CASSLRREQLFF
cdr3_nt: TGTGCCAGCAGCTTACGTAGGGAACAACTGTTTTTT

d_call: NA
j_call: TRBJ1-1
v_call: TRBV18
clone_size: NA
cdr3_aa: CASSPRGQGMNTEAFF
cdr3_nt: TGTGCCAGCTCACCCCGGGGGCAGGGTATGAACACTGAAGCTTTCTTT

d_call: TRBD2
j_call: TRBJ2-1
v_call: TRBV28
clone_size: NA
cdr3_aa: CASSPSGSLYNEQFF
cdr3_nt: TGTGCCAGCAGTCCTAGCGGGAGCCTTTACAATGAGCAGTTCTTC

d_call: NA
j_call: TRBJ1-2
v_call: TRBV19
clone_size: NA
cdr3_aa: CASSTRGGSRGYGYTF
cdr3_nt: TGTGCCAGTAGTACTAGAGGGGGATCACGAGGCTATGGCTACACCTTC

d_call: NA
j_call: TRBJ1-4
v_call: TRBV2
clone_size: few
cdr3_aa: CASSEWARDQVSNEKLFF
cdr3_nt: TGTGCCAGCAGTGAATGGGCGAGGGATCAGGTTTCTAATGAAAAACTGTTTTTT

d_call: NA
j_call: TRBJ2-1
v_call: TRBV5-1
clone_size: NA
cdr3_aa: CASSPLQVVLEQFF
cdr3_nt: TGCGCCAGCAGCCCCCTTCAGGTTGTTTTAGAGCAGTTCTTC

d_call: NA
j_call: TRBJ2-1
v_call: TRBV5-1
clone_size: NA
cdr3_aa: CASSSPPGEQFF
cdr3_nt: TGCGCCAGCAGCTCGCCGCCGGGGGAGCAGTTCTTC

d_call: NA
j_call: TRBJ1-2
v_call: TRBV19
clone_size: NA
cdr3_aa: CAISQGGRGYTF
cdr3_nt: TGTGCCATTTCACAGGGAGGACGCGGCTACACCTTC

d_call: TRBD1
j_call: TRBJ2-7
v_call: TRBV5-1
clone_size: NA
cdr3_aa: CASNSGDRGYEQYF
cdr3_nt: TGCGCCAGCAATTCGGGGGACAGGGGGTACGAGCAGTACTTC

d_call: TRBD1
j_call: TRBJ2-4
v_call: TRBV18
clone_size: NA
cdr3_aa: CASSLVGQVDIQYF
cdr3_nt: TGTGCCAGCTCACTGGTAGGACAGGTGGACATTCAGTACTTC

d_call: TRBD1
j_call: TRBJ2-1
v_call: TRBV5-1
clone_size: NA
cdr3_aa: CASSPTGGSYNEQFF
cdr3_nt: TGCGCCAGCAGCCCTACAGGGGGCTCCTACAATGAGCAGTTCTTC

d_call: NA
j_call: TRBJ1-2
v_call: TRBV4-3
clone_size: NA
cdr3_aa: CASSQDTNYGYTF
cdr3_nt: TGCGCCAGCAGCCAAGACACGAACTATGGCTACACCTTC

d_call: NA
j_call: TRBJ2-5
v_call: TRBV2
clone_size: once
cdr3_aa: CASSEVGRGQTQYF
cdr3_nt: TGTGCCAGCAGTGAGGTGGGGAGAGGTCAGACCCAGTACTTC

d_call: NA
j_call: TRBJ2-7
v_call: TRBV4-1
clone_size: NA
cdr3_aa: CASSRGSGTQIRPYEQYF
cdr3_nt: TGCGCCAGCAGCCGTGGTTCCGGGACACAAATTCGTCCCTACGAGCAGTACTTC

d_call: NA
j_call: TRBJ2-2
v_call: TRBV18
clone_size: NA
cdr3_aa: CASFGQSNTGELFF
cdr3_nt: TGTGCCAGCTTCGGACAGTCCAACACCGGGGAGCTGTTTTTT

d_call: NA
j_call: TRBJ2-7
v_call: TRBV20-1
clone_size: NA
cdr3_aa: CSAREKYEQYF
cdr3_nt: TGCAGTGCTAGAGAAAAATACGAGCAGTACTTC

d_call: NA
j_call: TRBJ1-2
v_call: TRBV13
clone_size: NA
cdr3_aa: CASKETLSNRGYTF
cdr3_nt: TGTGCCAGCAAGGAGACTCTCTCGAATAGGGGCTACACCTTC

d_call: NA
j_call: TRBJ2-3
v_call: TRBV28
clone_size: NA
cdr3_aa: CASSFRTDTQYF
cdr3_nt: TGTGCCAGCAGTTTTCGCACAGATACGCAGTATTTT

d_call: TRBD2
j_call: TRBJ2-5
v_call: TRBV5-1
clone_size: once
cdr3_aa: CASSYSGEETQYF
cdr3_nt: TGCGCCAGCAGCTATAGCGGGGAAGAGACCCAGTACTTC

d_call: NA
j_call: TRBJ2-7
v_call: TRBV28
clone_size: NA
cdr3_aa: CASSLNNYEQYF
cdr3_nt: TGTGCCAGCAGTTTAAACAACTACGAGCAGTACTTC

d_call: TRBD2
j_call: TRBJ2-3
v_call: TRBV5-1
clone_size: NA
cdr3_aa: CASSAGTSGSAVDTQYF
cdr3_nt: TGCGCCAGCAGCGCCGGGACTAGCGGGAGCGCCGTAGATACGCAGTATTTT

d_call: NA
j_call: TRBJ1-2
v_call: TRBV24-1
clone_size: NA
cdr3_aa: CATSDFYRQGYYGYTF
cdr3_nt: TGTGCCACCAGTGATTTTTACAGGCAAGGATACTATGGCTACACCTTC

d_call: TRBD1
j_call: TRBJ1-2
v_call: TRBV5-1
clone_size: NA
cdr3_aa: CASSGGGRGRFYGYTF
cdr3_nt: TGCGCCAGCAGCGGAGGGGGCAGGGGGCGCTTCTATGGCTACACCTTC